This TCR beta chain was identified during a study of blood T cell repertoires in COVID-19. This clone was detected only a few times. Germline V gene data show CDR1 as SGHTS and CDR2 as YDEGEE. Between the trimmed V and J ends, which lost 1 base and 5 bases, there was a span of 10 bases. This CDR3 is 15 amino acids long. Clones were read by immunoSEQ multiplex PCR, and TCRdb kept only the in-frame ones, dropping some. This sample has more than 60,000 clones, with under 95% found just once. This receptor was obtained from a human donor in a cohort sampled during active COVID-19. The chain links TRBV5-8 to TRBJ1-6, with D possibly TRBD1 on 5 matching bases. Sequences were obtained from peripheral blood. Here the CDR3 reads CASSLLDRDNSPLHF. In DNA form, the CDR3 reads TGTGCCAGCAGCTTGCTCGACAGAGATAATTCACCCCTCCACTTT.